The next 4 T cell receptor beta chains were all read from a single sample in a study of blood T cell repertoires in COVID-19. The protocol was immunoSEQ multiplex PCR, while the TCRdb copy is restricted to in-frame clones and leaves out a portion. The table includes approximately 180,000 clones, about 78% detected once. Sequenced material: PBMCs or T cells enriched from blood (not recorded which). The receptors were sampled from a woman aged 50 to 65 who had recovered from COVID-19.

The chain has TRBV7-9 and TRBJ2-7; D is undetermined. Looked up from germline, CDR1 is SEHNR and CDR2 is FQNEAQ (reference sequence). This CDR3 has 13 amino acids. V lost 2 bases and J 7 bases, leaving 12 bases between the germline ends. The CDR3 loop reads CASSLKSPSEQYF. As DNA, the CDR3 is TGTGCCAGCAGCTTAAAATCCCCTTCGGAGCAGTACTTC.

This chain connects TRBV7-3 to TRBJ2-7; 8 nucleotides match TRBD2. The CDR3 has 15 amino acids. Looked up from germline, CDR1 is SGHTA and CDR2 is FQGTGA. V lost 4 bases to trimming and J lost 2 bases; unmatched junction nucleotides: 7. The CDR3 bases are TGTGCCAGCAGCTCGATGCCGGGAGGGCCCTACGAGCAGTACTTC. Its translation is CASSSMPGGPYEQYF. Based on the CDR3 plus reference TRBV7-3 and TRBJ2-7, the full variable domain is GAGVSQTPSNKVTEKGKYVELRCDPISGHTALYWYRQSLGQGPEFLIYFQGTGAADDSGLPNDRFFAVRPEGSVSTLKIQRTERGDSAVYLCASSSMPGGPYEQYFGPGTRLTVT.

V and J are TRBV3-1 (or the pseudogene TRBV3-2) and TRBJ1-1; 7 nucleotides match TRBD1. V dropped 0 bases and J dropped 11; count of bases not matched to a gene: 6. Germline CDR1 is LGHDT and CDR2 is YNNKEL (reference sequence). This CDR3 is built from 13 residues. Here the CDR3 DNA reads TGTGCCAGCAGCCAAGAGAGGGGGCTTGAGGCTTTCTTT. Protein: CASSQERGLEAFF.

This clone was observed a few times. The chain employs TRBV7-2 and TRBJ1-2; TRBD1 matches 9 bases. Germline CDR1 reads SGHTA; CDR2 reads FQGNSA. J lost 10 bases, V lost 0 bases, and 6 bases had no gene match. This CDR3 is 14 amino acids long. The CDR3, as DNA: TGTGCCAGCAGCTTAGCCGGGACAGGGAAAGACTACACCTTC. Amino acids: CASSLAGTGKDYTF.